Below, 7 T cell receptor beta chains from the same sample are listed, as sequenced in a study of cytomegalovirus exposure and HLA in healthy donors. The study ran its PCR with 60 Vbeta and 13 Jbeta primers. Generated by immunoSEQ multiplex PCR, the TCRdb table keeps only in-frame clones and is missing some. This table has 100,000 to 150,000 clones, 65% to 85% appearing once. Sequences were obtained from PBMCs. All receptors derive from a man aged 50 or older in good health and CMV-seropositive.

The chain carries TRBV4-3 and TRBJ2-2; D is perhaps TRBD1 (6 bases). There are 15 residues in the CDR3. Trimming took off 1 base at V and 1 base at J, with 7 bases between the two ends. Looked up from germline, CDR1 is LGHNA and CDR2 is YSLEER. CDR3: CASSQADRNTGELFF. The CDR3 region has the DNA TGCGCCAGCAGCCAAGCGGACAGGAACACCGGGGAGCTGTTTTTT.

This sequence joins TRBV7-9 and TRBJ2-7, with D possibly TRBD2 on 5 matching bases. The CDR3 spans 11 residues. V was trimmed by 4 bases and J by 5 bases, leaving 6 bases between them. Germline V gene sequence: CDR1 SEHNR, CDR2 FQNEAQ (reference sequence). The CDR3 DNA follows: TGTGCCAGCAGCTGGACTGACGAGCAGTACTTC. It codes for CASSWTDEQYF.

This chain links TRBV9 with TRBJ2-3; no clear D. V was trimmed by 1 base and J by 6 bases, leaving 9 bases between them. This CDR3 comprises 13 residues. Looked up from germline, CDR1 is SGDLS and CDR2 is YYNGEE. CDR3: CASSVSSLDTQYF. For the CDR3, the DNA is TGTGCCAGCAGCGTATCCTCTCTGGATACGCAGTATTTT.

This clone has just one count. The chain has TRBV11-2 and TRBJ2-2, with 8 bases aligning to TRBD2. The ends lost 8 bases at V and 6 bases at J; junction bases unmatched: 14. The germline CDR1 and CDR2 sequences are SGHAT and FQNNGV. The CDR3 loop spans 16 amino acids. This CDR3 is CASPGRAPYPPGELFF. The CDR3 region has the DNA TGTGCCAGCCCCGGGAGGGCTCCCTACCCCCCCGGGGAGCTGTTTTTT.

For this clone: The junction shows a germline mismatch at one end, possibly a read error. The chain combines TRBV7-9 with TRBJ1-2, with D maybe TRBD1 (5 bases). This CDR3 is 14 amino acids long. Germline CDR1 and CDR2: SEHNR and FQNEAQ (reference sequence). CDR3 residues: CSSSALDGAGGYTF. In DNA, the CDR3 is TGTTCCAGCAGCGCCTTAGATGGGGCAGGTGGCTACACCTTC.

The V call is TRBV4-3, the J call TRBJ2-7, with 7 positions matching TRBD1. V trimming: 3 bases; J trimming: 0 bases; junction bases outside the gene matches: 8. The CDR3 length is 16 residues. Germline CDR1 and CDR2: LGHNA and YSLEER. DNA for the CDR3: TGCGCCAGCAGCCATAGAGGGGGCGGACGCTCCTACGAGCAGTACTTC. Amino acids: CASSHRGGGRSYEQYF.

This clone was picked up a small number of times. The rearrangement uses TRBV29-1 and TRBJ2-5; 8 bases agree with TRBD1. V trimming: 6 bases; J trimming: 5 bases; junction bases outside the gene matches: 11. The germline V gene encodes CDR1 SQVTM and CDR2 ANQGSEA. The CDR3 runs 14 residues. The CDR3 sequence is CSVDSAGGWETQYF. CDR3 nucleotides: TGCAGCGTAGACTCCGCAGGGGGCTGGGAGACCCAGTACTTC. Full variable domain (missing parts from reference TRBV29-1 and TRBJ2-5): SAVISQKPSRDICQRGTSLTIQCQVDSQVTMMFWYRQQPGQSLTLIATANQGSEATYESGFVIDKFPISRPNLTFSTLTVSNMSPEDSSIYLCSVDSAGGWETQYFGPGTRLLVL.